The 5 T cell receptor beta chains in this list originate from one sample, sequenced in a study of blood T cell repertoires in COVID-19. The protocol was immunoSEQ multiplex PCR, while the TCRdb copy is restricted to in-frame clones and leaves out a portion. The repertoire consists of roughly 250,000 clones, with roughly 91% occurring once and the leading ten covering around 0.88%. The sample comprised peripheral blood. The source of these receptors is a man aged 30-40 years with acute or convalescent COVID-19.

This rearrangement joins TRBV11-2 to TRBJ2-2; D perhaps matches TRBD1 (6 bases). The CDR3 extends over 15 amino acids. Germline CDR1 and CDR2: SGHAT and FQNNGV. Trimming shortened V by 2 bases and J by 4 bases, and 11 bases separated the two germline ends. The CDR3 DNA sequence: TGTGCCAGCAGCTTAACAGGGTTATTCACCGGGGAGCTGTTTTTT. Its translation is CASSLTGLFTGELFF.

This chain links TRBV19 with TRBJ2-1; D may be TRBD2 (5 bases). The CDR3 contains 20 residues. The V end was cut by 5 bases, the J end by 0 bases, with 26 bases between. The germline gives CDR1 LNHDA, CDR2 SQIVND (reference sequence). The CDR3 loop is CASSFAATRTPRSSYNEQFF. The CDR3 DNA is TGTGCCAGTAGTTTTGCAGCTACGCGGACTCCTAGGAGCTCCTACAATGAGCAGTTCTTC.

The rearrangement joins TRBV7-3 to TRBJ2-1, with 7 positions matching TRBD2. The CDR3 runs to 14 residues. Germline V gene data show CDR1 as SGHTA and CDR2 as FQGTGA. The V segment lost 5 bases and the J segment 0 bases; nucleotides outside the gene matches: 1. The DNA of the CDR3 is TGTGCCAGCAGCAGCGGGAACTCCTACAATGAGCAGTTCTTC. It specifies CASSSGNSYNEQFF.

This rearrangement joins TRBV18 to TRBJ1-1; perhaps TRBD1 as D (5 bases). The CDR3 spans 15 residues. The germline V and J ends were trimmed by 5 bases and 1 base, with 14 bases remaining between them. Germline lookup yields CDR1 KGHSH and CDR2 LQKENI. DNA for the CDR3: TGTGCCAGCTCAACAACAGGATCGAGGAACACTGAAGCTTTCTTT. This translates into CASSTTGSRNTEAFF.

The chain joins TRBV11-2 to TRBJ2-7; 7 bases agree with TRBD2. Trimming took 4 bases from V and 5 from J; bases not matched to a gene: 11. There are 15 residues in the CDR3. CDR1 is SGHAT and CDR2 is FQNNGV in the germline V gene. CDR3 DNA: TGTGCCAGCAGCTCACCGGGAGGCAACGGAGACGAGCAGTACTTC. Translating gives CASSSPGGNGDEQYF.